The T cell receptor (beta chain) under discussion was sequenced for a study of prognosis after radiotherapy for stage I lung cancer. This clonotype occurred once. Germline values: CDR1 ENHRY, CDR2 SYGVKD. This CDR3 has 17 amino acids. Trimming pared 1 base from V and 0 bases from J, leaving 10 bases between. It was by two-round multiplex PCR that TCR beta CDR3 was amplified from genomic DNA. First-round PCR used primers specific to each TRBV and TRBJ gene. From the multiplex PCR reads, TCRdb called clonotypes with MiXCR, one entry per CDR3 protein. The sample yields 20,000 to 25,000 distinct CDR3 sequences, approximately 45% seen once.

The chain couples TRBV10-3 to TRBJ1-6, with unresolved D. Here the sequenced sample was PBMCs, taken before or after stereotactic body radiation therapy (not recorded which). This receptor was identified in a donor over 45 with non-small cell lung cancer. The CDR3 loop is CAISEYGTGSYNSPLHF. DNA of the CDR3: TGTGCCATCAGTGAGTATGGAACGGGCTCCTATAATTCACCCCTCCACTTT.